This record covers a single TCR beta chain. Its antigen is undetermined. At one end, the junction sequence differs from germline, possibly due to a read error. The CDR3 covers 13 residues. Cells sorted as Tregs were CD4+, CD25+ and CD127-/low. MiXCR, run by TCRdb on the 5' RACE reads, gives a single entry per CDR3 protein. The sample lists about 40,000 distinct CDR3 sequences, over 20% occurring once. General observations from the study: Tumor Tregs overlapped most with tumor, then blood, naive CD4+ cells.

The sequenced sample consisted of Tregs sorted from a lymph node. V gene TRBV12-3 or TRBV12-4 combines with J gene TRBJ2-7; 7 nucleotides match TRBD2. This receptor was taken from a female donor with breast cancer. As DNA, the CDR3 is TGTGCCAGCAGTCTAGCGGTCTCCTACGAGCAGTACTTC. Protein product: CASSLAVSYEQYF.